The present entry profiles one TCR beta chain with its context. Its antigen target is currently unknown. The sample holds no much larger clone one base away, and base qualities are not on file. The data are from a study of OX40 agonist ivuxolimab in advanced cancers. In the study overall: Ivuxolimab, which targeted the costimulatory receptor OX40 (CD134), was an agonistic, fully human IgG2 monoclonal antibody. Intravenous ivuxolimab was administered to patients every 2 weeks at six dose levels: 0.01, 0.1, 0.3, 1.5, 3 and 10 mg/kg. Of the roughly 54 patients in dose escalation, about 19 had hepatocellular carcinoma, around 15 had melanoma, 9 had renal cell carcinoma and 9 had head and neck cancer. In the dose-escalation cohort, around four fifths of patients were male, and the mean age was roughly 60 years, with a range of about 23 to 80. Prior anti-PD-1, anti-PD-L1 or anti-CTLA-4 therapy was permitted, and checkpoint inhibitors had been received by about two fifths of dose-escalation patients. Partial responses occurred in three dose-escalation patients: two with cutaneous melanoma and one with hepatocellular carcinoma. The purpose of peripheral TCRbeta sequencing was to test whether ivuxolimab changed TCR sequence diversity and led to clonal T-cell expansion. The paper covers the monotherapy dose-escalation part of the phase I ivuxolimab trial, which included N of about 51 patients. What the study reported, not specific to this receptor: On average, CD8+ T cells showed more expanded clones than CD4+ T cells after ivuxolimab. Clonal expansion of both CD4+ and CD8+ blood T cells was observed from baseline to week 6 at doses 0.1 to 3.0 mg/kg. In the 0.1-3.0 mg/kg groups, partial responders were among the patients with the lowest normalized peripheral clonal expansion, particularly in CD8+ T cells. Antigen specificity was not determined for the clonally expanded peripheral T cells. Low levels of normalized T-cell clonal expansion were also seen in some patients who did not respond.

To sequence the TCRbeta CDR3 region, genomic DNA was isolated from the sorted cells. TCRbeta CDR3 regions were sequenced using the immunoSEQ Assay. Drawn from immuneACCESS, this table holds only the in-frame rearrangements with V and J called that TCRdb kept. Clones are partly lost; checked studies trace under half to an unresolved V gene and leave the rest unexplained. The sample table records tens of thousands of clones; around 83% of these occur just once. The ten biggest clones cover less than 7.5% of the sample. The CDR3 starts with the cysteine, ends with the phenylalanine, and has 16 residues. The sequence is cut down to CDR3 DNA, 48 bases in frame from base 1. Trimming removed 5 bases from V and 5 bases from J; the gene matches leave 8 bases unexplained. According to the germline V gene, CDR1 reads SGHTA and CDR2 reads FQGNSA. Patients with autoimmune disease history or receiving systemic immunosuppression were excluded from the trial. Peripheral blood for TCR sequencing was collected from all dose cohorts at baseline, on cycle 4 day 1, and on cycle 7 day 1. Samples were obtained from an open-label, multicenter, first-in-human phase I dose-escalation trial of ivuxolimab. The trial enrolled adults with locally advanced or metastatic head and neck squamous cell, hepatocellular, melanoma or renal cell carcinoma. Before TCR sequencing, CD4+ T cells and CD8+ T cells were sorted from peripheral blood as separate populations.

This material consisted of CD4+ or CD8+ T cells sorted from blood, taken in a trial of the OX40 agonist ivuxolimab. This clonotype was obtained from an adult with an advanced solid tumor such as melanoma, head and neck, liver or kidney cancer. The V and J segments used are TRBV7-2 and TRBJ2-7; 14 middle bases align to TRBD2. CDR3 sequence: CASSPRTSGRRHEQYF. The base sequence is TGTGCCAGCAGCCCCCGGACTAGCGGGAGGAGACACGAGCAGTACTTC.